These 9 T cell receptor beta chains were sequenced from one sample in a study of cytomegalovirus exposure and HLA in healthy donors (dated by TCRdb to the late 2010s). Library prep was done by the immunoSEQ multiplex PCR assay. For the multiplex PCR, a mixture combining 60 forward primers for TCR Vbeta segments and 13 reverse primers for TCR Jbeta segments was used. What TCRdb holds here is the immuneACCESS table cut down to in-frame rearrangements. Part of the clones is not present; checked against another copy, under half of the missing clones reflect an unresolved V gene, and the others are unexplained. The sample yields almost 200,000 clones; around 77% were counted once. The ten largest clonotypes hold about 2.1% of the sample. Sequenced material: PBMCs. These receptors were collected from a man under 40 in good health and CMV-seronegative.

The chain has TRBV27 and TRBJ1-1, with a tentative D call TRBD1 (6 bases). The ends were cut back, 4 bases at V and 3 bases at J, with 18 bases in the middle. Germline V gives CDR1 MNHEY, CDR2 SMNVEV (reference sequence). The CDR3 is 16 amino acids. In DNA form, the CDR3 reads TGTGCCAGCAGTTCTACGCCCCAGGGGTTAGACACTGAAGCTTTCTTT. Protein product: CASSSTPQGLDTEAFF.

This CDR3 is CASSPGGSTTEAFF. The DNA for the CDR3 is TGTGCCAGCAGCCCAGGGGGATCGACCACTGAAGCTTTCTTT. The genes are TRBV11-3 and TRBJ1-1; 7 nucleotides line up with TRBD1. V shed 5 bases, J shed 4 bases, and the junction held 7 bases outside the gene matches. Germline values: CDR1 SGHNT, CDR2 YENEEA. The CDR3 is 14 amino acids. Variable domain in full (rest from reference TRBV11-3 and TRBJ1-1): EAGVVQSPRYKIIEKKQPVAFWCNPISGHNTLYWYLQNLGQGPELLIRYENEEAVDDSQLPKDRFSAERLKGVDSTLKIQPAELGDSAVYLCASSPGGSTTEAFFGQGTRLTVV.

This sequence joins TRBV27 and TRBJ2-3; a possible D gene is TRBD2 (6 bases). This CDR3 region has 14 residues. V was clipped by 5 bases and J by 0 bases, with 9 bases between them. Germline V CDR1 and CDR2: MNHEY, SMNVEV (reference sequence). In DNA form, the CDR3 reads TGTGCCAGCAGTGGGGGGATGAGCACAGATACGCAGTATTTT. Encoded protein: CASSGGMSTDTQYF.

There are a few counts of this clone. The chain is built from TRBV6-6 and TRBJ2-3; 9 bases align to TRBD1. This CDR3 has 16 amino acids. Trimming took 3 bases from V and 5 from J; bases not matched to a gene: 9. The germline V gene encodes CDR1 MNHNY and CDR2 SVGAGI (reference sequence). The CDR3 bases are TGTGCCAGCAGTTATGGTGGGGACAGGGTAGGAGATACGCAGTATTTT. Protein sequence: CASSYGGDRVGDTQYF.

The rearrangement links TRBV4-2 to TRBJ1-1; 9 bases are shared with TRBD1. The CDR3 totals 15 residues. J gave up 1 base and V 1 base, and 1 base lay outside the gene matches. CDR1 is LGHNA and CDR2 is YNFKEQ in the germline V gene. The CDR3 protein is CASSQVDRGNTEAFF. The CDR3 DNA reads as TGTGCCAGCAGCCAAGTGGACAGGGGGAACACTGAAGCTTTCTTT.

CDR3 in DNA: TGCGCCAGCAGCGGGACTAGCGGTCAAGAGACCCAGTACTTC. Translating it yields CASSGTSGQETQYF. The chain recombines TRBV5-1 with TRBJ2-5; 11 bases fit TRBD2. The CDR3 sequence is 14 residues long. CDR1 and CDR2 (germline): SGHRS, YFSETQ. The J segment lost 2 bases and the V segment lost 4 bases, leaving 1 base of the junction unmatched.

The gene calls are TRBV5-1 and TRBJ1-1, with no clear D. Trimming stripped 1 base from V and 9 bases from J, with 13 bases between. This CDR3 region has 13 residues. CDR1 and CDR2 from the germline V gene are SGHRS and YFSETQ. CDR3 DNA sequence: TGCGCCAGCAGCTTGTCCGTGACAAACCAAGCTTTCTTT. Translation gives CASSLSVTNQAFF.

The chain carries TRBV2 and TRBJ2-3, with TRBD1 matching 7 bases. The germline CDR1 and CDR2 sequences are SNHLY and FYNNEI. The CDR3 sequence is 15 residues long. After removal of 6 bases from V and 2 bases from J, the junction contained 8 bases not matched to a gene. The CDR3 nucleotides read TGTGCCAGCAGCTTCGGGGACAGAGACACAGATACGCAGTATTTT. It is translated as CASSFGDRDTDTQYF.

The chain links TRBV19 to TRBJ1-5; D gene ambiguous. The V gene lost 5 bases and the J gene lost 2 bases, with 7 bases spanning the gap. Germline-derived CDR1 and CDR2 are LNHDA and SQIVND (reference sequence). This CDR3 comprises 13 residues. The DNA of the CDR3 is TGTGCCAGTAGTGAAACAGGCAATCAGCCCCAGCATTTT. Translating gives CASSETGNQPQHF.